Presented here are 10 T cell receptor beta chains from one specimen sequenced in a study of shared clonotypes between healthy human individuals. Sequencing was performed with immunoSEQ multiplex PCR; in TCRdb, only in-frame clones are kept and a portion is missing. The sample has more than 200,000 clones, over 50% seen once. Sequencing was carried out using memory CD4+ T cells sorted from blood. The subset was: CD45RA-negative fraction. The receptors derive from a man aged 25 to 40 in good health.

The chain has TRBV7-9 and TRBJ2-7, with TRBD2 as a possible D gene (5 bases). Germline V gene data show CDR1 as SEHNR and CDR2 as FQNEAQ (reference sequence). V lost 5 bases to trimming and J lost 2 bases, with 13 bases between them. The CDR3 is 14 amino acids. This chain's CDR3 is CASSLTGVTYEQYF. As DNA, the CDR3 is TGTGCCAGCAGCCTCACCGGGGTAACCTACGAGCAGTACTTC.

This clone has at least ten counts. The chain employs TRBV6-5 and TRBJ2-7; D is perhaps TRBD2 (5 bases). V lost 5 bases and J lost 6, with 8 bases in between. This CDR3 has 11 residues. Per germline, CDR1 MNHEY and CDR2 SVGAGI. The CDR3 region is CASSGRSEQYF. The CDR3 bases are TGTGCCAGCAGTGGGAGAAGCGAGCAGTACTTC.

This chain connects TRBV29-1 to TRBJ2-7, with 7 bases fitting TRBD2. Trimming removed 4 bases from V and 5 bases from J; junction bases left unmatched: 11. CDR1 is SQVTM, CDR2 ANQGSEA, per germline. CDR3 size: 14 residues. The DNA for the CDR3 is TGCAGCGTTGGACAGAGGCGACGGGGGGACGAGCAGTACTTC. Amino acids: CSVGQRRRGDEQYF.

The J gene is TRBJ2-5, the V gene TRBV9; D may be TRBD2 (5 bases). CDR1 and CDR2 (germline): SGDLS, YYNGEE. The CDR3 totals 15 residues. V was trimmed by 3 bases and J by 2 bases, leaving 14 bases between them. CDR3 residues: CASSAGNTRQETQYF. The CDR3 coding sequence is TGTGCCAGCAGCGCCGGGAACACAAGACAAGAGACCCAGTACTTC.

The chain has TRBV9 and TRBJ2-2; D may be TRBD1 (6 bases). This CDR3 is built from 15 residues. The germline V gene has CDR1 SGDLS and CDR2 YYNGEE. Trimming pared 5 bases from V and 3 bases from J, leaving 14 bases between. The CDR3 loop reads CASSGGGRYTGELFF. CDR3 nucleotides: TGTGCCAGCAGTGGTGGGGGCCGATACACCGGGGAGCTGTTTTTT.

The chain combines TRBV30 with TRBJ2-5; D is perhaps TRBD1 (6 bases). CDR1 and CDR2 from the germline V gene are GTSNPN and SVGIG (reference sequence). The CDR3 loop spans 13 amino acids. The germline V and J ends were trimmed by 2 bases and 3 bases, with 10 bases remaining between them. CDR3: CAWSQGREETQYF. Here the CDR3 DNA reads TGTGCCTGGAGTCAGGGGCGGGAAGAGACCCAGTACTTC.

At least ten counts were recorded for this clone. V gene TRBV6-5 combines with J gene TRBJ2-1; weak D call: TRBD1 (6 bases). This CDR3 has 13 amino acids. Germline V gives CDR1 MNHEY, CDR2 SVGAGI. V was clipped by 5 bases and J by 6 bases, with 11 bases between them. The CDR3 sequence is CASSRGFPNEQFF. CDR3 bases: TGTGCCAGCAGTAGGGGGTTTCCCAATGAGCAGTTCTTC.

The chain employs TRBV28 and TRBJ2-7; no clear D. The CDR3 has 15 amino acids. The V gene lost 6 bases and the J gene lost 2 bases, with 17 bases spanning the gap. Germline CDR1 reads MDHEN; CDR2 reads SYDVKM. The CDR3 nucleotides read TGTGCCAGCAGGCTGGATAATGAGTTCCCCTACGAGCAGTACTTC. Its protein is CASRLDNEFPYEQYF.

The table lists this clone with a few counts. The V and J genes are TRBV6-6 and TRBJ2-1; 7 bases are a match to TRBD2. This CDR3 has 14 amino acids. Per the germline V gene, CDR1 is MNHNY and CDR2 is SVGAGI (reference sequence). The V and J ends lost 5 bases and 12 bases, in that order; junction bases with no gene match: 13. CDR3 DNA sequence: TGTGCCAGCAGTAGTCCGGGACTACTAGGTTGGCAGTTCTTC. This sequence encodes CASSSPGLLGWQFF.

The V call is TRBV2, the J call TRBJ2-7; 10 bases are a match to TRBD2. Trimming at V came to 7 bases and at J to 6 bases, leaving 6 bases not matched to a gene. CDR3 length: 13 amino acids. Germline-derived CDR1 and CDR2 are SNHLY and FYNNEI. CDR3 sequence: CASKVLAGAEQYF. The CDR3 DNA sequence: TGTGCCAGCAAAGTCCTAGCGGGAGCCGAGCAGTACTTC.